The present T cell receptor beta chain was sequenced within a study of early T cells in non-severe SARS-CoV-2 infection. This CDR3 is built from 14 residues. V was clipped by 2 bases and J by 4 bases, with 11 bases between them. Germline V lookup: CDR1 SGHVS, CDR2 FNYEAQ. Molecules of cDNA were individually given unique molecular identifiers that were attached to them. Each CDR3 protein is one row after TCRdb ran MiXCR on the 5' RACE reads. Of 27,000 or so distinct CDR3 sequences listed, around 6.6% are singletons. This clonotype was seen repeatedly, ten times or more. J is TRBJ1-1 and V is TRBV7-6; the D gene is possibly TRBD1 (5 bases). Sequenced: whole blood. This TCR was sampled from an adult who was a healthcare worker with PCR-confirmed SARS-CoV-2 infection or an uninfected control (not recorded which). The CDR3 region is CASSLTPGGTEAFF. In DNA form, the CDR3 reads TGTGCCAGCAGCTTAACTCCGGGGGGCACTGAAGCTTTCTTT.